The present T cell receptor (beta chain) was sequenced within a study of blood T cell repertoires in COVID-19. Overall study: Researchers got acute and convalescent COVID-19 samples from the United States, Italy and Spain. In each case, the material was cDNA or gDNA derived from T cells, B-cell-depleted T cells, or PBMCs.

Germline assignment: CDR1 SGDLS and CDR2 YYNGEE. The CDR3 is made up of 13 amino acids. V lost 4 bases to trimming and J lost 1 base, with 8 bases between them. In the authors' methods: Researchers report that nucleated cell counts were estimated from reference gene primer amplification. TCRdb's table, derived via immunoSEQ multiplex PCR, lists solely in-frame clones and lacks some. That table gives V, J and clone size, and the DNA gave D and trimming. The sample holds around 59,000 clones, roughly 80% seen once. V is TRBV9 and J is TRBJ1-2; possibly TRBD1 for D (5 bases). The specimen was peripheral blood. The receptor's source is a human donor in a cohort sampled during active COVID-19. CDR3 coding DNA: TGTGCCAGCAGCCAACAGGTTAACTATGGCTACACCTTC. Its protein is CASSQQVNYGYTF.